In this sample, the clone carrying this TCR beta chain turned up once. The method was immunoSEQ multiplex PCR; TCRdb's version includes in-frame clones alone and lacks a portion of them. The sample has fewer than 65,000 clones, about 91% seen once. This sample was included in a study of blood T cell repertoires in COVID-19. Trimming cost V 6 bases and J 9 bases, with 21 bases left between them. The CDR3 consists of 14 residues. The V gene's germline CDR1 is MNHEY and CDR2 SVGAGI. The specimen sequenced was peripheral blood. This clonotype was sampled from a man between 45 and 60 years old with acute or convalescent COVID-19. The chain joins TRBV6-5 to TRBJ2-7; weak D call: TRBD1 (5 bases). CDR3 DNA sequence: TGTGCCAGCAGACCAGGGCAGGGCAACGAGGCGCAGTACTTC. Translating it yields CASRPGQGNEAQYF.